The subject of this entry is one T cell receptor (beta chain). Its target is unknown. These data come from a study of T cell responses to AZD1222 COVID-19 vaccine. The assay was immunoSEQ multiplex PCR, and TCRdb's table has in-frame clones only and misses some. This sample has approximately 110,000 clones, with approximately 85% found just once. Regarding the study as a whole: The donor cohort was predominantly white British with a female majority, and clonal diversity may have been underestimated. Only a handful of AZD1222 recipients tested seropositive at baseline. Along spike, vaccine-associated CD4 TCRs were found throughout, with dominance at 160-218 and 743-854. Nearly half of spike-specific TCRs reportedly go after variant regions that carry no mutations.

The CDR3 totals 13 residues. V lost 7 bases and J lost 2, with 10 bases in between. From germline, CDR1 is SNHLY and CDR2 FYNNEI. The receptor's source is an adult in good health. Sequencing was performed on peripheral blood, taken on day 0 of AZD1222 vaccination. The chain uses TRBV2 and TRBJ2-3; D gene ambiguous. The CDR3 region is CASKWGYTDTQYF. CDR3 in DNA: TGTGCCAGCAAGTGGGGATACACAGATACGCAGTATTTT.